Below are 26 T cell receptor beta chains sequenced from a single sample in a study of T cell changes during pregnancy in multiple sclerosis. Here immunoSEQ multiplex PCR was the method, and the copy in TCRdb shows in-frame clones only, minus some. The repertoire holds 50,000 or so clones, with 92% as singletons. Sequences were derived from CD4+ T cells from peripheral blood mononuclear cells, sampled in the third trimester of pregnancy. The source is a female donor with multiple sclerosis, enrolled in a pregnancy study.

This clone was recorded once. The chain links TRBV5-1 to TRBJ2-7; D is possibly TRBD2 (6 bases). The V end was cut by 1 base, the J end by 6 bases, with 23 bases between. Germline loops: CDR1 SGHRS, CDR2 YFSETQ. The CDR3 has 17 residues. The CDR3 DNA is TGCGCCAGCAGCTTGAGGTCTGGTGCATTTAGCGGTGTCGAGCAGTACTTC. Encoded protein: CASSLRSGAFSGVEQYF. The full variable domain, its missing parts supplied by reference TRBV5-1 and TRBJ2-7, is KAGVTQTPRYLIKTRGQQVTLSCSPISGHRSVSWYQQTPGQGLQFLFEYFSETQRNKGNFPGRFSGRQFSNSRSEMNVSTLELGDSALYLCASSLRSGAFSGVEQYFGPGTRLTVT.

The chain employs TRBV19 and TRBJ1-1; TRBD1 matches 9 bases. Germline V gene sequence: CDR1 LNHDA, CDR2 SQIVND (reference sequence). CDR3 size: 17 residues. The ends lost 7 bases at V and 5 bases at J; junction bases unmatched: 17. CDR3 DNA sequence: TGTGCCAGTAATCAACAGGGGGCGAGGGATTCAAAGACTGAAGCTTTCTTT. Translation gives CASNQQGARDSKTEAFF.

The gene calls are TRBV7-9 and TRBJ2-7; TRBD1 matches at 9 bases. The trim removed 3 bases at V and 4 bases at J, leaving 10 bases unmatched. There are 16 residues in the CDR3. Germline loops: CDR1 SEHNR, CDR2 FQNEAQ (reference sequence). CDR3 in DNA: TGTGCCAGCAGCTTTAGGGGGACAGGGAGGTCTTACGAGCAGTACTTC. Protein: CASSFRGTGRSYEQYF.

With respect to this clone: At one of its ends the junction is not consistent with the germline gene, which may arise from a read error. J is TRBJ2-2 and V is TRBV28; a possible D gene is TRBD1 (5 bases). This CDR3 comprises 15 residues. Germline assignment: CDR1 MDHEN and CDR2 SYDVKM. Here the CDR3 reads CASRLGLVEAGELFF. Here the CDR3 DNA reads TGTGCCAGCCGTTTGGGGCTAGTCGAGGCCGGGGAGCTGTTTTTT.

The chain joins TRBV5-1 to TRBJ1-1, with D unresolved. Germline assignment: CDR1 SGHRS and CDR2 YFSETQ. The CDR3 consists of 14 residues. Trimming shortened V by 1 base and J by 0 bases, and 7 bases separated the two germline ends. CDR3 sequence reads: CASSLTAMNTEAFF. Here the CDR3 DNA reads TGCGCCAGCAGCTTGACAGCCATGAACACTGAAGCTTTCTTT. The entire variable domain, with the rest obtained from reference TRBV5-1 and TRBJ1-1, is as follows: KAGVTQTPRYLIKTRGQQVTLSCSPISGHRSVSWYQQTPGQGLQFLFEYFSETQRNKGNFPGRFSGRQFSNSRSEMNVSTLELGDSALYLCASSLTAMNTEAFFGQGTRLTVV.

This chain uses TRBV7-8 with TRBJ1-2, with a possible D match to TRBD1 (5 bases). Trimming left V 1 base short and J 5 bases short, with 11 bases between. Looked up from germline, CDR1 is SGHVS and CDR2 is FQNEAQ. The CDR3 covers 14 residues. CDR3 protein: CASSLVQGIYGYTF. CDR3 in DNA: TGTGCCAGCAGCTTAGTGCAGGGAATTTATGGCTACACCTTC. Drawing the rest from reference TRBV7-8 and TRBJ1-2, the complete variable domain is GAGVSQSPRYKVAKRGQDVALRCDPISGHVSLFWYQQALGQGPEFLTYFQNEAQLDKSGLPSDRFFAERPEGSVSTLKIQRTQQEDSAVYLCASSLVQGIYGYTFGSGTRLTVV.

The chain carries TRBV9 and TRBJ2-5, with TRBD2 as a possible D gene (7 bases). The CDR3 covers 15 residues. Germline V gives CDR1 SGDLS, CDR2 YYNGEE. V was cut by 4 bases and J by 6 bases, with 19 bases left in between. The CDR3 here is CASSPRGGGAKTQYF. The CDR3 DNA follows: TGTGCCAGCAGCCCCCGCGGGGGCGGGGCCAAGACCCAGTACTTC.

The rearrangement uses TRBV18 and TRBJ1-3; 9 nucleotides match TRBD1. The V gene's germline CDR1 is KGHSH and CDR2 LQKENI. The CDR3 extends over 16 amino acids. V lost 5 bases to trimming and J lost 0 bases; unmatched junction nucleotides: 5. CDR3 DNA sequence: TGTGCCAGCTCATCGGGACAGGGCAACTCTGGAAACACCATATATTTT. As protein: CASSSGQGNSGNTIYF.

V and J are TRBV5-5 and TRBJ1-1; tentative D call: TRBD1 (6 bases). This CDR3 has 15 amino acids. Trimming stripped 2 bases from V and 0 bases from J, with 11 bases between. CDR1 is SGHKS, CDR2 YYEKEE, per germline (reference sequence). The CDR3 DNA reads TGTGCCAGCAGCTTTAGTCAGGGGTTGAACACTGAAGCTTTCTTT. This gives the protein CASSFSQGLNTEAFF.

CDR3 DNA: TGTGCCAGCAGCTTTCAACTAGCGGGAGGCAACGAGCAGTACTTC. Amino acids: CASSFQLAGGNEQYF. The J gene is TRBJ2-7, the V gene TRBV5-5; 12 bases are shared with TRBD2. The CDR3 is 15 residues long. Trimming cost V 2 bases and J 5 bases; bases outside gene matches: 5. Germline V CDR1 and CDR2: SGHKS, YYEKEE (reference sequence).

This chain joins TRBV6-5 and TRBJ1-5; TRBD1 aligns across 7 bases. The germline CDR1 and CDR2 sequences are MNHEY and SVGAGI. The ends lost 4 bases at V and 4 bases at J; junction bases unmatched: 7. This CDR3 region has 15 residues. CDR3 nucleotide sequence: TGTGCCAGCAGTTTACTCTCAGGGGGAAATCAGCCCCAGCATTTT. This codes for CASSLLSGGNQPQHF.

The chain recombines TRBV29-1 with TRBJ2-1; 11 positions agree with TRBD2. The J segment lost 9 bases and the V segment lost 3 bases, leaving 7 bases of the junction unmatched. This CDR3 has 14 amino acids. Germline V lookup: CDR1 SQVTM, CDR2 ANQGSEA. The CDR3 reads CSVDSLAGGIEQFF. CDR3 DNA: TGCAGCGTTGATAGTCTAGCGGGAGGCATTGAGCAGTTCTTC.

CDR3 bases: TGTGCCAGCAGCTTAGGACAGGGGCTAAACGAGCAGTACTTC. It yields the protein CASSLGQGLNEQYF. V and J are TRBV7-9 and TRBJ2-7; 8 bases align to TRBD1. V lost 1 base and J lost 5; bases outside the gene matches: 4. This CDR3 contains 14 residues. The germline gives CDR1 SEHNR, CDR2 FQNEAQ (reference sequence).

The V gene is TRBV11-2, the J gene TRBJ2-7; TRBD1 aligns across 9 bases. V dropped 1 base and J dropped 4; count of bases not matched to a gene: 14. This CDR3 contains 18 residues. Germline-derived CDR1 and CDR2 are SGHAT and FQNNGV. The CDR3 bases are TGTGCCAGCAGCTTAGGGGTCGGGACCGGGACAGGGTATTACGAGCAGTACTTC. Translation gives CASSLGVGTGTGYYEQYF.

The V and J genes are TRBV5-1 and TRBJ1-1; possibly TRBD1 for D (6 bases). The germline gives CDR1 SGHRS, CDR2 YFSETQ. This CDR3 spans 14 amino acids. Trimming pared 1 base from V and 0 bases from J, leaving 7 bases between. CDR3 DNA sequence: TGCGCCAGCAGCTTGACAGGGATGAACACTGAAGCTTTCTTT. The encoded protein is CASSLTGMNTEAFF.

The chain couples TRBV18 to TRBJ2-1; 13 bases are a match to TRBD2. The length of the CDR3 is 18 residues. The trim removed 3 bases at V and 0 bases at J, leaving 5 bases unmatched. Germline loops: CDR1 KGHSH, CDR2 LQKENI. CDR3 bases: TGTGCCAGCTCACCCGGGACTAGCGGGGACGGCTCCTACAATGAGCAGTTCTTC. Translation gives CASSPGTSGDGSYNEQFF.

The rearrangement joins TRBV2 to TRBJ1-4; possibly TRBD1 for D (5 bases). The CDR3 consists of 13 residues. The ends were cut back, 7 bases at V and 7 bases at J, with 13 bases in the middle. Germline CDR1 SNHLY, CDR2 FYNNEI. The CDR3 bases are TGTGCCAGCACCATTTCGACAGTTGAAAAACTGTTTTTT. This sequence encodes CASTISTVEKLFF.

The rearrangement joins TRBV15 to TRBJ2-7; no definite D call. V was clipped by 5 bases and J by 4 bases, with 9 bases between them. The CDR3 runs 12 residues. The germline V gene encodes CDR1 LNHNV and CDR2 YYDKDF (reference sequence). CDR3 residues: CATSPSGYEQYF. DNA for the CDR3: TGTGCCACCAGCCCCTCGGGTTACGAGCAGTACTTC.

The chain joins TRBV10-3 to TRBJ2-2; D is possibly TRBD1 (6 bases). The CDR3 has 14 amino acids. V lost 4 bases and J 3 bases, leaving 9 bases between the germline ends. Germline-derived CDR1 and CDR2 are ENHRY and SYGVKD. The CDR3 loop is CAISGTAYTGELFF. CDR3 nucleotides: TGTGCCATCAGTGGGACAGCCTACACCGGGGAGCTGTTTTTT.

The V call is TRBV9, the J call TRBJ1-2; D perhaps matches TRBD1 (5 bases). Trimming took 5 bases from V and 0 from J, leaving 11 bases between them. There are 14 residues in the CDR3. Germline values: CDR1 SGDLS, CDR2 YYNGEE. The CDR3 DNA reads as TGTGCCAGCAGTGGGACTGCAGCTAACTATGGCTACACCTTC. It yields the protein CASSGTAANYGYTF.

CDR3 protein: CASSADRVAQYF. CDR3 nucleotide sequence: TGTGCCAGCAGCGCTGACAGGGTGGCGCAGTATTTT. V is TRBV6-4 and J is TRBJ2-3, with 7 bases fitting TRBD1. The CDR3 is 12 residues long. Germline V gene data show CDR1 as MRHNA and CDR2 as SNTAGT. Trimming cost V 6 bases and J 10 bases; bases outside gene matches: 7.

The gene calls are TRBV7-3 and TRBJ2-1; tentatively, D is TRBD1 (8 bases). This CDR3 has 17 amino acids. V was shortened by 2 bases and J by 3 bases, with 17 bases between the two germline ends. CDR1 SGHTA and CDR2 FQGTGA come from the germline V gene. The CDR3 bases are TGTGCCAGCAGCTTATGGGGGGGGACAGGAGACTACAATGAGCAGTTCTTC. Translated, it gives CASSLWGGTGDYNEQFF.

This chain links TRBV5-1 with TRBJ2-1; 12 bases are a match to TRBD2. Trimming took 6 bases from V and 2 from J; bases not matched to a gene: 6. This CDR3 is 16 amino acids long. Germline V gene sequence: CDR1 SGHRS, CDR2 YFSETQ. CDR3 DNA sequence: TGCGCCAGCAAATCCGGGACTAGCGGGCCCTACAATGAGCAGTTCTTC. It encodes CASKSGTSGPYNEQFF.

The chain recombines TRBV2 with TRBJ2-7, with 9 bases matching TRBD2. The CDR3 extends over 17 amino acids. Looked up from germline, CDR1 is SNHLY and CDR2 is FYNNEI. J lost 1 base, V lost 2 bases, and 9 bases had no gene match. CDR3 sequence reads: CASSERRGGAVSYEQYF. DNA of the CDR3: TGTGCCAGCAGTGAACGGCGCGGGGGGGCGGTATCCTACGAGCAGTACTTC.

The chain recombines TRBV5-1 with TRBJ1-1; unclear D gene. CDR1 and CDR2 (germline): SGHRS, YFSETQ. The CDR3 is 14 amino acids. V dropped 6 bases and J dropped 1 base, with 13 bases sitting between them. The CDR3 sequence is CASKWNSGNTEAFF. CDR3 sequence (DNA): TGCGCCAGCAAATGGAACAGTGGGAACACTGAAGCTTTCTTT.

Written as DNA, the CDR3 is TGTGCCATCAGTGAGGGCCCCGGGACAGGGCAGGGTGAGCAGTTCTTC. Its translation is CAISEGPGTGQGEQFF. The chain carries TRBV10-3 and TRBJ2-1, with 9 bases lining up with TRBD1. The length of the CDR3 is 16 residues. Trimming took 2 bases from V and 9 from J; bases not matched to a gene: 11. Germline V gene lookup returns CDR1 ENHRY and CDR2 SYGVKD.